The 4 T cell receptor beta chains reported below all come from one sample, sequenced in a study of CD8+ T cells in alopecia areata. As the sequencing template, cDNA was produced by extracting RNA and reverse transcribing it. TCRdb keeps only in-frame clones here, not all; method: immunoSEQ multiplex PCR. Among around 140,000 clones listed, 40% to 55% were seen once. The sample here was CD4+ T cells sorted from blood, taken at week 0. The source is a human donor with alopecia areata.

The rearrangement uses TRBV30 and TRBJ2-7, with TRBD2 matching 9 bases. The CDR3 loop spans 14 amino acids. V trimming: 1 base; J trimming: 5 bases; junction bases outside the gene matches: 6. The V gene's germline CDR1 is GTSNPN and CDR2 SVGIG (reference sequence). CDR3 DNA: TGTGCCTGGAGTGCGGGACTAGCTTCCAACGAGCAGTACTTC. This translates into CAWSAGLASNEQYF.

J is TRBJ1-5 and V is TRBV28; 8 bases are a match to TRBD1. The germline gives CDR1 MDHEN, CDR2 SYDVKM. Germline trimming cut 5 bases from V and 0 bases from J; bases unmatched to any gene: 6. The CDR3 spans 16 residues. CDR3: CASSPTTGGSNQPQHF. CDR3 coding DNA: TGTGCCAGCAGTCCGACCACAGGGGGTAGCAATCAGCCCCAGCATTTT.

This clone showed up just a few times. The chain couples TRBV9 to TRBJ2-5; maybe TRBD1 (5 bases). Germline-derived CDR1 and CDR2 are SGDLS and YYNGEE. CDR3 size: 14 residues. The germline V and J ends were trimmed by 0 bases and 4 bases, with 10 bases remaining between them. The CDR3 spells CASSVVGTGETQYF. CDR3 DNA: TGTGCCAGCAGCGTAGTAGGTACAGGAGAGACCCAGTACTTC.

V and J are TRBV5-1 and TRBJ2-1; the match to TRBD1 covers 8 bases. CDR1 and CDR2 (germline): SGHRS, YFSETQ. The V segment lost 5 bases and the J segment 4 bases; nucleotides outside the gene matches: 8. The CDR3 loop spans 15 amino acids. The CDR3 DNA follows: TGCGCCAGCAGGGACCAGGGGGCTCAGTACAATGAGCAGTTCTTC. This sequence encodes CASRDQGAQYNEQFF.